This T cell receptor (beta chain) was found in a study of OX40 agonist ivuxolimab in advanced cancers. Background on the study: At around 81% male, the cohort had a mean age of approximately 60 years, ranging from about 20 to 80. Points from the study as a whole: At 0.1 to 3.0 mg/kg, CD4+ and CD8+ blood T cells expanded clonally by week 6. Among the lowest levels of clonal expansion were found in partial responders at 0.1-3.0 mg/kg. Also present in some nonresponders was a low level of normalized T-cell clonal expansion.

Germline CDR1 and CDR2: SGHDN and FVKESK. The CDR3 spans 12 residues. V shed 5 bases, J shed 12 bases, and the junction held 6 bases outside the gene matches. This table comes from immunoSEQ multiplex PCR, and its TCRdb copy is limited to in-frame clones, with some not included. The sample holds roughly 10,000 clones, 70% to 80% seen once. A word on this clone: Its antigen is currently unknown.

The starting material was CD4+ or CD8+ T cells sorted from blood, obtained in a trial of the OX40 agonist ivuxolimab. The rearrangement uses TRBV14 and TRBJ2-4; TRBD1 matches at 8 bases. The sequence was obtained from an adult with an advanced solid tumor such as melanoma, head and neck, liver or kidney cancer. CDR3 loop: CASSYQQGDQYF. The CDR3 DNA is TGTGCCAGCAGCTACCAACAGGGGGATCAGTACTTC.